This T cell receptor beta chain was observed in a study of cytomegalovirus exposure and HLA in healthy donors. Overall study results and limits: Cytomegalovirus association was assigned to 170 or so TCR beta chains. A few CMV-associated chains were confirmed in vitro to be specific for CMV antigens. For most TCR sequences rarity was the rule, although some public TCRs occurred in many donors.

As for this clone: Its antigen is unknown.

Germline V gene data show CDR1 as SGDLS and CDR2 as YYNGEE. V was clipped by 3 bases and J by 6 bases; unmatched bases: 11. The CDR3 extends over 15 amino acids. The table came from immunoSEQ multiplex PCR; TCRdb's copy has only in-frame clones and leaves some out. The profile covers some 250,000 clones, with around 90% appearing a single time and under 0.4% taken by the ten largest. The specimen was PBMCs. The sequence was collected from a woman aged 18-29 years in good health and CMV-seronegative. This sequence joins TRBV9 and TRBJ2-5; 7 bases are a match to TRBD1. CDR3 protein: CASSEAGGREKTQYF. CDR3 DNA: TGTGCCAGCAGCGAGGCAGGGGGTAGGGAAAAGACCCAGTACTTC.